The text below deals with one T cell receptor (beta chain). Its antigen remains unknown. Treatment given: some 19 received Ad26.COV2.S at low or high dose, single or two shots; five or six received placebo; per-sample allocation not given. Sampling was performed 63 days after the first vaccine or placebo injection. This entry belongs to a study of Ad26.COV2.S vaccination and SARS-CoV-2 variants. Study-level results: People who got the vaccine had more spike-specific TCR breadth than people who got placebo.

Germline V gives CDR1 SNHLY, CDR2 FYNNEI. The CDR3 has 16 residues. Trimming at V came to 8 bases and at J to 2 bases, leaving 11 bases not matched to a gene. The protocol was immunoSEQ multiplex PCR, while the TCRdb copy is restricted to in-frame clones and leaves out a portion. The repertoire consists of around 450,000 clones, with 89% occurring once and the leading ten covering about 1.7%. The origin of this receptor is a person aged 18-65 years who received the Ad26.COV2.S COVID-19 vaccine or a placebo. This sequence joins TRBV2 and TRBJ2-2; 7 bases match TRBD2. The starting material was peripheral blood, obtained in a trial of Ad26.COV2.S vaccine versus placebo. The DNA of the CDR3 is TGTGCCAGCCTGAACCGCGGGGGTGGTAACACCGGGGAGCTGTTTTTT. It specifies CASLNRGGGNTGELFF.